The next 6 T cell receptor beta chains were all read from a single sample in a study of shared clonotypes between healthy human individuals. Method: immunoSEQ multiplex PCR; TCRdb's copy keeps in-frame clones and lacks some. Of around 600,000 clones in the sample, roughly 98% are singletons; the top ten hold 0.3%. CD45RO-negative, CCR7-positively selected cells formed the naive CD8 fraction, excluding terminally differentiated effector memory CD45RA+ cells. Sequenced sample: naive CD8+ T cells sorted from blood. The source of these receptors is a man aged 25-45 years in good health.

This chain joins TRBV27 and TRBJ2-7; TRBD2 might be the D (6 bases). CDR1 and CDR2 from the germline V gene are MNHEY and SMNVEV (reference sequence). The CDR3 consists of 15 residues. Between the trimmed V and J ends, which lost 3 bases and 0 bases, there was a span of 12 bases. CDR3 in amino acids: CASSFRGLSSYEQYF. The CDR3 DNA sequence: TGTGCCAGCAGTTTTCGGGGACTGAGCTCCTACGAGCAGTACTTC.

The rearrangement links TRBV27 to TRBJ2-4, with D perhaps TRBD2 (5 bases). Deletions cut 3 bases from V and 3 bases from J, with 9 bases between. From germline, CDR1 is MNHEY and CDR2 SMNVEV (reference sequence). The CDR3 loop spans 14 amino acids. CDR3 sequence: CASSFGMGKNIQYF. The CDR3 bases are TGTGCCAGCAGTTTCGGGATGGGCAAAAACATTCAGTACTTC.

The chain couples TRBV7-8 to TRBJ2-7; D is undetermined. Germline values: CDR1 SGHVS, CDR2 FQNEAQ. CDR3 length: 14 amino acids. Trimming stripped 2 bases from V and 3 bases from J, with 11 bases between. CDR3 amino acids: CASSLNVFRYEQYF. DNA for the CDR3: TGTGCCAGCAGCTTAAATGTCTTCCGCTACGAGCAGTACTTC.

This chain uses TRBV6-5 with TRBJ1-1, with D unclear. The V end lost 10 bases, the J end lost 8 bases, and 14 bases lay between the germline ends. The CDR3 has 11 amino acids. The germline CDR1 and CDR2 sequences are MNHEY and SVGAGI. In DNA, the CDR3 is TGTGCCACTTATTCCTTGCCCGAAGCTTTCTTT. This gives the protein CATYSLPEAFF.

The V and J genes are TRBV11-2 and TRBJ2-2, with TRBD2 matching over 15 bases. Looked up from germline, CDR1 is SGHAT and CDR2 is FQNNGV. The CDR3 spans 19 residues. The V gene end was trimmed by 3 bases and the J gene end by 3 bases; junction bases not matched to a gene: 8. The CDR3 DNA reads TGTGCCAGCAGCTTCGATGGACTAGCGGGAGGGCCCGACACCGGGGAGCTGTTTTTT. Its protein is CASSFDGLAGGPDTGELFF.

This clone was seen a few times. The chain carries TRBV5-1 and TRBJ2-7; the D gene is possibly TRBD2 (7 bases). V was clipped by 0 bases and J by 4 bases, with 14 bases between them. This CDR3 is built from 15 residues. Per the germline V gene, CDR1 is SGHRS and CDR2 is YFSETQ. In nucleotides, the CDR3 is TGCGCCAGCAGCTTGGAGATCGGGGGGCGGTACGAGCAGTACTTC. Amino acid sequence: CASSLEIGGRYEQYF.